The 20 T cell receptor beta chains reported below all come from one sample, sequenced in a study of blood T cell repertoires in COVID-19. Produced via immunoSEQ multiplex PCR; TCRdb's table is partial and in-frame only. This table holds some 270,000 clones, approximately 89% found once. Sequenced: PBMCs or T cells enriched from blood (not recorded which). These receptors were taken from a woman between 35 and 50 years old who had been exposed to COVID-19.

The chain has TRBV2 and TRBJ1-5; no reliable D call. Germline V gene sequence: CDR1 SNHLY, CDR2 FYNNEI. V lost 0 bases, J lost 4 bases, and 7 bases lay in between. The CDR3 contains 14 residues. The CDR3 reads CASSEAWQNQPQHF. Here the CDR3 DNA reads TGTGCCAGCAGTGAAGCGTGGCAGAATCAGCCCCAGCATTTT. The whole variable domain, remainder taken from reference TRBV2 and TRBJ1-5, is EPEVTQTPSHQVTQMGQEVILRCVPISNHLYFYWYRQILGQKVEFLVSFYNNEISEKSEIFDDQFSVERPDGSNFTLKIRSTKLEDSAMYFCASSEAWQNQPQHFGDGTRLSIL.

A few counts support this clone. The chain recombines TRBV11-2 with TRBJ2-4, with D hard to call. CDR3 length: 16 amino acids. Per germline, CDR1 SGHAT and CDR2 FQNNGV. V was clipped by 4 bases and J by 0 bases, with 13 bases between them. The CDR3 here is CASSSASSVAKNIQYF. CDR3 nucleotide sequence: TGTGCCAGCAGCTCCGCCTCCAGTGTAGCCAAAAACATTCAGTACTTC.

This clone was found once. The rearrangement joins TRBV7-2 to TRBJ2-3; D is perhaps TRBD2 (5 bases). CDR1 and CDR2 from the germline V gene are SGHTA and FQGNSA. The CDR3 length is 15 residues. The ends were cut back, 5 bases at V and 2 bases at J, with 14 bases in the middle. CDR3 region: CASSPRGLSTDTQYF. Written as DNA, the CDR3 is TGTGCCAGCAGCCCTAGAGGACTTTCCACAGATACGCAGTATTTT.

The chain carries TRBV19 and TRBJ1-2; 9 positions match TRBD1. This CDR3 region has 15 residues. Germline V lookup: CDR1 LNHDA, CDR2 SQIVND (reference sequence). V shed 9 bases, J shed 2 bases, and the junction held 10 bases outside the gene matches. CDR3 region: CASARDRETNYGYTF. In DNA form, the CDR3 reads TGTGCCAGCGCCCGGGACAGGGAAACCAACTATGGCTACACCTTC.

Note on this clone: One junction end does not reproduce the germline sequence, and a read error may be involved. This chain connects TRBV30 to TRBJ1-3; 7 bases align to TRBD1. The CDR3 length is 15 residues. Germline V lookup: CDR1 GTSNPN, CDR2 SVGIG (reference sequence). CDR3 nucleotide sequence: TGTGCCTGGAGGTTGGACAGGAACTCTGGAAACACCATGTATTTT. It yields the protein CAWRLDRNSGNTMYF.

This sequence joins TRBV28 and TRBJ2-7; possible D gene TRBD1, 7 bases. Germline CDR1 is MDHEN and CDR2 is SYDVKM. The CDR3 extends over 14 amino acids. Trimming shortened V by 5 bases and J by 5 bases, and 16 bases separated the two germline ends. The DNA of the CDR3 is TGTGCCAGCAGTCAGATTGGAGGGGGCGACGAGCAGTACTTC. This gives the protein CASSQIGGGDEQYF.

V is TRBV6-2 or TRBV6-3 and J is TRBJ2-1; a possible D gene is TRBD2 (6 bases). The CDR3 totals 17 residues. V was shortened by 0 bases and J by 3 bases, with 15 bases between the two germline ends. Per the germline V gene, CDR1 is MNHEY and CDR2 is SVGEGT. DNA of the CDR3: TGTGCCAGCAGTTACTCCCCGGTTAGCGGAGTCTACAATGAGCAGTTCTTC. It specifies CASSYSPVSGVYNEQFF.

The genes are TRBV4-1 and TRBJ1-2, with D perhaps TRBD1 (6 bases). The CDR3 spans 17 residues. Trimming left V 0 bases short and J 4 bases short, with 18 bases between. Germline assignment: CDR1 MGHRA and CDR2 YSYEKL. Written as DNA, the CDR3 is TGCGCCAGCAGCCAAGAAAACCTGCCAGGGGAAGGCTATGGCTACACCTTC. It specifies CASSQENLPGEGYGYTF.

V is TRBV28 and J is TRBJ1-6, with D uncertain. Germline-derived CDR1 and CDR2 are MDHEN and SYDVKM. The CDR3 is made up of 12 amino acids. Trimming removed 3 bases from V and 9 bases from J, with 6 bases in between. CDR3 protein: CASSLEGSPLHF. CDR3 in DNA: TGTGCCAGCAGTTTGGAGGGTTCACCCCTCCACTTT.

The chain joins TRBV20-1 to TRBJ1-2; TRBD1 is a possible D gene (5 bases). Per germline, CDR1 DFQATT and CDR2 SNEGSKA (reference sequence). V was clipped by 3 bases and J by 1 base, with 15 bases between them. CDR3 length: 15 residues. The CDR3 nucleotides are TGCAGTGCTAGTAACAGGCGATCATATAACTATGGCTACACCTTC. This gives the protein CSASNRRSYNYGYTF.

The chain recombines TRBV6-2 or TRBV6-3 with TRBJ1-2, with D unresolved. Trimming removed 7 bases at V and 4 bases at J, with 13 bases between. Germline CDR1 and CDR2: MNHEY and SVGEGT. The CDR3 runs to 13 residues. The CDR3 spells CASNPSGIYGYTF. The CDR3 coding sequence is TGTGCCAGCAACCCTTCGGGGATCTATGGCTACACCTTC.

This clone was detected a few times. The chain joins TRBV7-2 to TRBJ1-6, with a weak D call TRBD1 (6 bases). This CDR3 has 15 residues. The germline V gene has CDR1 SGHTA and CDR2 FQGNSA. With 4 bases removed from V and 3 bases from J, the gap between germline ends came to 10 bases. CDR3 DNA: TGTGCCAGCAGCTCACTGGGACACTATAATTCACCCCTCCACTTT. It yields the protein CASSSLGHYNSPLHF.

V is TRBV12-3 or TRBV12-4 and J is TRBJ1-2; 7 bases match TRBD1. This CDR3 region has 13 residues. The V segment lost 4 bases and the J segment 7 bases; nucleotides outside the gene matches: 6. The CDR3 region has the DNA TGTGCCAGCAGTTCCCAGGGGGGACGTGGCTACACCTTC. Translated, it gives CASSSQGGRGYTF.

The V call is TRBV21-1, the J call TRBJ2-3; the table's TRBD1 call for D was not verified on the DNA. TRBV21-1 is deemed a pseudogene. CDR3 size: 14 residues. CDR3 sequence (DNA): TGTGCCAGCATCCGGGACAGGCGCGCAGATACGCAGTATTTT. Protein sequence: CASIRDRRADTQYF.

This chain connects TRBV6-2 or TRBV6-3 to TRBJ2-7, with D tentatively TRBD1 (5 bases). The CDR3 consists of 12 residues. Trimming shortened V by 2 bases and J by 6 bases, and 8 bases separated the two germline ends. Per the germline V gene, CDR1 is MNHEY and CDR2 is SVGEGT. The CDR3 region is CASSYPRGEQYF. The CDR3 DNA sequence: TGTGCCAGCAGTTACCCAAGGGGCGAGCAGTACTTC.

The chain employs TRBV4-2 and TRBJ1-2, with D possibly being TRBD1 (5 bases). Deletions cut 0 bases from V and 6 bases from J, with 14 bases between. CDR1 LGHNA and CDR2 YNFKEQ come from the germline V gene. The CDR3 loop spans 15 amino acids. The DNA of the CDR3 is TGTGCCAGCAGCCAAGAACGGGCCGGGGGGGATGGCTACACCTTC. This translates into CASSQERAGGDGYTF.

This chain's CDR3 is CASSIDLGRGFRTGELFF. CDR3 DNA sequence: TGTGCCAGTAGTATAGATCTAGGGAGAGGGTTTAGGACCGGGGAGCTGTTTTTT. The chain has TRBV19 and TRBJ2-2, with D maybe TRBD2 (5 bases). V dropped 0 bases and J dropped 5 bases, with 19 bases sitting between them. Germline CDR1 LNHDA, CDR2 SQIVND (reference sequence). The CDR3 has 18 residues.

This rearrangement joins TRBV5-5 to TRBJ1-3; 8 nucleotides match TRBD1. The germline CDR1 and CDR2 sequences are SGHKS and YYEKEE (reference sequence). J was trimmed by 0 bases and V by 4 bases; bases with no gene match: 6. The CDR3 runs to 16 residues. In nucleotides, the CDR3 is TGTGCCAGCAGCCGTAGGGACAGGACCTCTGGAAACACCATATATTTT. It specifies CASSRRDRTSGNTIYF.

The chain carries TRBV11-1 and TRBJ2-2; 10 nucleotides agree with TRBD1. The V gene's germline CDR1 is SGHAT and CDR2 FQDESV (reference sequence). Trimming removed 0 bases from V and 6 bases from J; junction bases left unmatched: 7. This CDR3 spans 17 amino acids. CDR3 region: CASSLATGGPRAGELFF. The CDR3 DNA sequence: TGTGCCAGCAGCTTAGCGACAGGGGGCCCTCGGGCCGGGGAGCTGTTTTTT.

This chain joins TRBV18 and TRBJ1-1, with 10 bases identical to TRBD1. J lost 12 bases, V lost 8 bases, and 9 bases had no gene match. Germline-derived CDR1 and CDR2 are KGHSH and LQKENI. This CDR3 contains 12 residues. In DNA form, the CDR3 reads TGTGCCAGCGTAACCGGGACAGGGGTTCCTTTCTTT. Its translation is CASVTGTGVPFF. Combining the CDR3 with reference TRBV18 and TRBJ1-1 gives the whole variable domain NAGVMQNPRHLVRRRGQEARLRCSPMKGHSHVYWYRQLPEEGLKFMVYLQKENIIDESGMPKERFSAEFPKEGPSILRIQQVVRGDSAAYFCASVTGTGVPFFGQGTRLTVV.